These T cell receptor beta chains were read from a single sample in a study of blood T cell repertoires in COVID-19. The table came from immunoSEQ multiplex PCR; TCRdb's copy has only in-frame clones and leaves some out. The sample carries roughly 160,000 clones, around 89% recorded once. Sequenced sample: peripheral blood. The receptors stem from a man in his forties or fifties who had recovered from COVID-19. Each CDR3 is given with its conserved first and last residue. A D gene is named only where the DNA matches it firmly. Part of the rows lack a size; the others show once, few, many or a class for expanded clones.

J | D | V | size | DNA | CDR3
TRBJ1-4 | TRBD1 | TRBV19 | . | TGTGCCAGCCGGGACAGGGGGCGCGGGGGAACTAATGAAAAACTGTTTTTT | CASRDRGRGGTNEKLFF
TRBJ2-7 | TRBD2 | TRBV5-4 | . | TGTGCCAGCAGAATGGGACTAGGGGACGAGCAGTACTTC | CASRMGLGDEQYF
TRBJ2-7 | TRBD2 | TRBV19 | . | TGTGCCAGTAGTAATGGGGGACTAGCGGGAGGTATTAGCCCCTACGAGCAGTACTTC | CASSNGGLAGGISPYEQYF
TRBJ2-7 | TRBD2 | TRBV4-3 | . | TGCGCCAGCAGCCAGGGGACTAGCGGGAGCCTTCGCGAGCAGTACTTC | CASSQGTSGSLREQYF
TRBJ1-2 | . | TRBV7-2 | few | TGTGCCAGCAGCTTAGCACGGGGGTATGGCTACACCTTC | CASSLARGYGYTF
TRBJ2-5 | . | TRBV9 | . | TGTGCCAGCAGCGTAGCGGAGCGCGCTCAAGAGACCCAGTACTTC | CASSVAERAQETQYF
TRBJ2-7 | . | TRBV28 | . | TGTGCCAGCAGTCCCGGGAGACCCTACGAGCAGTACTTC | CASSPGRPYEQYF
TRBJ2-1 | TRBD1 | TRBV27 | . | TGTGCCAGCAGTTTACCTGGGACAGGGGGCCATGAGCAGTTCTTC | CASSLPGTGGHEQFF
TRBJ1-1 | . | TRBV2 | few | TGTGCCAGCAGTGACGAACAGAAGAGCACTGAAGCTTTCTTT | CASSDEQKSTEAFF
TRBJ2-7 | TRBD2 | TRBV5-1 | . | TGCGCCAGCAGCTTGGGGGGTCTAGCGGGAGTTCTCGAGCAGTACTTC | CASSLGGLAGVLEQYF
TRBJ2-2 | . | TRBV6-2/TRBV6-3 | . | TGTGCCAGCAGTTTTGGCAACACCGGGGAGCTGTTTTTT | CASSFGNTGELFF